Listed here are 23 T cell receptor beta chains from one sample, sequenced in a study of T cell repertoires in cytomegalovirus infection. No antigen is known for these receptors. Using its own MiXCR run on the reads, TCRdb lists one record per CDR3 protein. The repertoire holds approximately 300,000 distinct CDR3 sequences, with about 25% as singletons. Here the sequenced sample was cultured PBMCs, taken from culture after CMV antigen stimulation. The source of these receptors is a human donor in good health (CMV status not recorded). Some clones in this sample may be carry-over from other donors' samples.

This chain joins TRBV7-9 and TRBJ2-2; 9 nucleotides line up with TRBD1. Losses at the gene ends were 11 bases for V and 5 bases for J; bases not matched to a gene: 9. The CDR3 runs to 14 residues. The germline V gene has CDR1 SEHNR and CDR2 FQNEAQ (reference sequence). The CDR3 sequence: CALSQGARTGELFF. The CDR3 DNA reads as TGTGCCTTATCACAGGGGGCTAGGACCGGGGAGCTGTTTTTT.

This clonotype turned up a few times. V usage is TRBV7-2 and J usage is TRBJ2-1, with D tentatively TRBD2 (5 bases). The CDR3 has 16 residues. The germline V gene has CDR1 SGHTA and CDR2 FQGNSA. Deletions cut 1 base from V and 4 bases from J, with 14 bases between. CDR3 protein: CASSLEAELPYNEQFF. CDR3 sequence (DNA): TGTGCCAGCAGCTTAGAAGCGGAGCTCCCATACAATGAGCAGTTCTTC.

Only a few counts were recorded for this clonotype. A junction boundary mismatches the germline segment, possibly from a read error. The gene calls are TRBV7-2 and TRBJ1-1, with unresolved D. The CDR3 spans 14 residues. Germline CDR1 is SGHTA and CDR2 is FQGNSA. The chain's CDR3 is CASSLGPYVGGAVF. CDR3 DNA sequence: TGTGCCAGCAGCTTAGGCCCTTATGTAGGAGGAGCTGTCTTT.

V is TRBV19 and J is TRBJ2-7, with 8 bases that match TRBD1. Germline V gene lookup returns CDR1 LNHDA and CDR2 SQIVND (reference sequence). The CDR3 length is 14 residues. Unmatched junction bases numbered 9, after V lost 6 bases and J lost 5 bases. The CDR3 DNA sequence: TGTGCCAGTAGACTTGTGGACAGGGCGAACGAGCAGTACTTC. Translated, it gives CASRLVDRANEQYF.

This sequence joins TRBV11-3 and TRBJ2-7; D unresolved. Germline values: CDR1 SGHNT, CDR2 YENEEA. CDR3 length equals 13 residues. V gave up 2 bases and J gave up 3 bases, with 8 bases separating them. The CDR3 spells CASSLNLYYEQYF. DNA of the CDR3: TGTGCCAGCAGCTTAAATCTATACTACGAGCAGTACTTC. Variable domain in full (rest from reference TRBV11-3 and TRBJ2-7): EAGVVQSPRYKIIEKKQPVAFWCNPISGHNTLYWYLQNLGQGPELLIRYENEEAVDDSQLPKDRFSAERLKGVDSTLKIQPAELGDSAVYLCASSLNLYYEQYFGPGTRLTVT.

This clonotype appeared a few times. The rearrangement uses TRBV6-1 and TRBJ1-1, with TRBD1 matching 8 bases. There are 15 residues in the CDR3. Germline V CDR1 and CDR2: MNHNS, SASEGT. V shed 6 bases, J shed 1 base, and the junction held 7 bases outside the gene matches. DNA of the CDR3: TGTGCCAGCAGCCAGACCGGGACAGGGAACACTGAAGCTTTCTTT. It yields the protein CASSQTGTGNTEAFF.

V and J are TRBV6-2 or TRBV6-3 and TRBJ1-5, with 7 bases that match TRBD1. In germline, CDR1 is MNHEY, CDR2 SVGEGT. The junction had 11 bases not matched to a gene; V was cut back by 2 bases and J by 4 bases. This CDR3 has 17 amino acids. The CDR3 reads CASSYPVRAGGNQPQHF. CDR3 coding DNA: TGTGCCAGCAGTTACCCTGTGAGGGCAGGGGGGAATCAGCCCCAGCATTTT.

The chain links TRBV24-1 to TRBJ2-2; TRBD2 is a possible D gene (6 bases). Germline-derived CDR1 and CDR2 are KGHDR and SFDVKD. V shed 3 bases and J shed 3 bases, with 13 bases lying between them. CDR3 size: 16 residues. CDR3 protein: CATSDPRGPHTGELFF. DNA of the CDR3: TGTGCCACCAGTGATCCGCGGGGTCCTCACACCGGGGAGCTGTTTTTT.

This clonotype was recorded many times. The chain couples TRBV7-2 to TRBJ1-5; TRBD1 matches 9 bases. CDR1 is SGHTA, CDR2 FQGNSA, per germline. The CDR3 is made up of 15 amino acids. The junction had 4 bases not matched to a gene; V was cut back by 5 bases and J by 2 bases. The CDR3 DNA is TGTGCCAGCAGCCTGACAGGGGGTGGCAATCAGCCCCAGCATTTT. Translating it yields CASSLTGGGNQPQHF.

This clonotype appeared many times. The J gene is TRBJ2-7, the V gene TRBV6-2 or TRBV6-3; TRBD2 might be the D (5 bases). With 2 bases removed from V and 7 bases from J, the gap between germline ends came to 18 bases. CDR1 and CDR2 (germline): MNHEY, SVGEGT. The CDR3 consists of 15 residues. CDR3 protein: CASSYAPDSMGEQYF. The CDR3 DNA reads as TGTGCCAGCAGTTACGCCCCGGACTCTATGGGAGAGCAGTACTTC.

V gene TRBV7-9 combines with J gene TRBJ2-3, with a tentative D call TRBD2 (6 bases). The CDR3 has 16 amino acids. The germline V and J ends were trimmed by 5 bases and 4 bases, with 19 bases remaining between them. The germline CDR1 and CDR2 sequences are SEHNR and FQNEAQ (reference sequence). The CDR3 reads CASSINEWASADTQYF. CDR3 sequence (DNA): TGTGCCAGCAGCATTAATGAGTGGGCTAGCGCAGATACGCAGTATTTT.

This clonotype was seen only a few times. The V and J genes are TRBV29-1 and TRBJ2-1, with 7 nucleotides matching TRBD2. CDR3 length: 14 residues. CDR1 is SQVTM, CDR2 ANQGSEA, per germline. V gave up 5 bases and J gave up 4 bases; unmatched junction bases: 8. DNA of the CDR3: TGCAGCGTTCACCTAGCGGATAATTACAATGAGCAGTTCTTC. This sequence encodes CSVHLADNYNEQFF.

V is TRBV6-1 and J is TRBJ1-3; 7 nucleotides match TRBD1. The germline gives CDR1 MNHNS, CDR2 SASEGT. The trim removed 5 bases at V and 0 bases at J, leaving 7 bases unmatched. The CDR3 consists of 16 residues. In nucleotides, the CDR3 is TGTGCCAGCAGTTTGGACAGGTTCAGCTCTGGAAACACCATATATTTT. Protein product: CASSLDRFSSGNTIYF.

V is TRBV20-1 and J is TRBJ1-1, with 7 nucleotides matching TRBD1. Trimming took 3 bases from V and 7 from J; bases not matched to a gene: 8. The CDR3 loop spans 13 amino acids. Germline values: CDR1 DFQATT, CDR2 SNEGSKA (reference sequence). CDR3 sequence reads: CSASPNAGGEAFF. DNA of the CDR3: TGCAGTGCTAGCCCAAATGCAGGGGGTGAAGCTTTCTTT.

This clonotype occurred many times. The rearrangement uses TRBV7-2 and TRBJ2-3; TRBD2 matches 13 bases. The trim removed 5 bases at V and 5 bases at J, leaving 10 bases unmatched. The CDR3 runs 17 residues. The germline V gene has CDR1 SGHTA and CDR2 FQGNSA. The CDR3, as DNA: TGTGCCAGCAGCGACTTCGGGACTAGCGGGATGCAAGATACGCAGTATTTT. It is translated as CASSDFGTSGMQDTQYF.

There are a few counts of this clonotype. The chain is built from TRBV14 and TRBJ2-3; a weak D match, TRBD2 (7 bases). The germline V gene has CDR1 SGHDN and CDR2 FVKESK. The V gene lost 0 bases and the J gene lost 0 bases, with 10 bases spanning the gap. There are 16 residues in the CDR3. CDR3 DNA sequence: TGTGCCAGCAGCCAAGATAAGGGGGGGAGCACAGATACGCAGTATTTT. This sequence encodes CASSQDKGGSTDTQYF. The full variable domain, in which reference TRBV14 and TRBJ2-3 provide the parts outside the CDR3, is EAGVTQFPSHSVIEKGQTVTLRCDPISGHDNLYWYRRVMGKEIKFLLHFVKESKQDESGMPNNRFLAERTGGTYSTLKVQPAELEDSGVYFCASSQDKGGSTDTQYFGPGTRLTVL.

The CDR3 DNA is TGCAGCGTTGAAGATCGGCAGGGAGACACCGGGGAGCTGTTTTTT. Amino acids: CSVEDRQGDTGELFF. The rearrangement joins TRBV29-1 to TRBJ2-2, with D perhaps assigned TRBD1 or TRBD2 (5 bases each). CDR1 SQVTM and CDR2 ANQGSEA come from the germline V gene. The CDR3 sequence is 15 residues long. With 0 bases removed from V and 3 bases from J, the gap between germline ends came to 11 bases.

The V and J genes are TRBV12-3 or TRBV12-4 and TRBJ1-6; 8 bases match TRBD1. This CDR3 is built from 15 residues. Trimming cost V 7 bases and J 3 bases; bases outside gene matches: 5. The CDR3 loop reads CASTSGGDYNSPLHF. The DNA of the CDR3 is TGTGCCAGCACCTCAGGGGGCGACTATAATTCACCCCTCCACTTT.

This clonotype was observed a handful of times. The chain carries TRBV29-1 and TRBJ1-5; unclear D gene. Germline-derived CDR1 and CDR2 are SQVTM and ANQGSEA. CDR3 length equals 13 residues. The V end lost 4 bases, the J end lost 7 bases, and 14 bases lay between the germline ends. CDR3 coding DNA: TGCAGCGTTGCGGACCACGGTCGGCAGCCCCAGCATTTT. This encodes CSVADHGRQPQHF.

The chain recombines TRBV4-1 with TRBJ2-7, with 9 bases matching TRBD2. With V trimmed by 3 bases and J by 0 bases, 6 bases remained unmatched. This CDR3 is built from 16 residues. Per germline, CDR1 MGHRA and CDR2 YSYEKL. DNA of the CDR3: TGCGCCAGCAGCCAGGTAGCGGGGGAAAGCTCCTACGAGCAGTACGTC. Translating gives CASSQVAGESSYEQYV.

On this clonotype: Sequence at one end of the junction differs from germline and may be a read error. J is TRBJ2-5 and V is TRBV20-1; 8 bases line up with TRBD2. CDR3 length: 15 residues. The germline V gene has CDR1 DFQATT and CDR2 SNEGSKA (reference sequence). DNA of the CDR3: TGCAGCGCTAGGGACCCTAGCGGGCTGCAAGAGACCCAGTACTTC. Translation gives CSARDPSGLQETQYF.

The table lists this clonotype with a few counts. The chain employs TRBV9 and TRBJ1-1; possible D gene TRBD1, 5 bases. The CDR3 runs 15 residues. The germline CDR1 and CDR2 sequences are SGDLS and YYNGEE. Trimming took off 4 bases at V and 1 base at J, with 14 bases between the two ends. The CDR3 here is CASSPQGAQNTEAFF. In DNA, the CDR3 is TGTGCCAGCAGCCCCCAGGGTGCACAGAACACTGAAGCTTTCTTT.

This clonotype turned up a few times. The V and J genes are TRBV5-5 and TRBJ2-1; 10 nucleotides match TRBD1. The V segment lost 4 bases and the J segment 4 bases; nucleotides outside the gene matches: 11. Germline-derived CDR1 and CDR2 are SGHKS and YYEKEE (reference sequence). The CDR3 loop spans 17 amino acids. For the CDR3, the DNA is TGTGCCAGCAGCAGCCCACGGACAGGGGGTCCTTACAATGAGCAGTTCTTC. It is translated as CASSSPRTGGPYNEQFF.